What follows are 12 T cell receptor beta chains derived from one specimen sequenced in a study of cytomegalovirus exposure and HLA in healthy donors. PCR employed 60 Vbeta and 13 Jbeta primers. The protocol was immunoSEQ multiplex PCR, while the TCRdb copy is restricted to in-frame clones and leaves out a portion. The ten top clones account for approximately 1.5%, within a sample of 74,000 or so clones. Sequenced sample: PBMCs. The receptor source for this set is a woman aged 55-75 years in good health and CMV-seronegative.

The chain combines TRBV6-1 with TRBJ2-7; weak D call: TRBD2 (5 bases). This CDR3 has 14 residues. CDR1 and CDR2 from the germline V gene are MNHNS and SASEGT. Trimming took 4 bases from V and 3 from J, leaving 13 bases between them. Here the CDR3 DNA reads TGTGCCAGCAGTGTGCGAGCGGCGAGCTACGAGCAGTACTTC. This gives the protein CASSVRAASYEQYF.

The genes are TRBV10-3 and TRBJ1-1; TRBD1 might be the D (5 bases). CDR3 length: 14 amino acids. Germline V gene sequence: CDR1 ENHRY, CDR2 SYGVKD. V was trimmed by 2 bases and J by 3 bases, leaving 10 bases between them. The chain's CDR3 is CAISENGGDTEAFF. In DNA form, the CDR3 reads TGTGCCATCAGTGAGAATGGAGGGGACACTGAAGCTTTCTTT.

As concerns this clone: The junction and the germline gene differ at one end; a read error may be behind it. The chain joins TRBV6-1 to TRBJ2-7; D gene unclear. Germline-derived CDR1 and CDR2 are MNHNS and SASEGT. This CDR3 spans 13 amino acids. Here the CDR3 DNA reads TGTGCCAGCAGGGAAACCCAGTCCTCCGAGCAGTACTTC. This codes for CASRETQSSEQYF.

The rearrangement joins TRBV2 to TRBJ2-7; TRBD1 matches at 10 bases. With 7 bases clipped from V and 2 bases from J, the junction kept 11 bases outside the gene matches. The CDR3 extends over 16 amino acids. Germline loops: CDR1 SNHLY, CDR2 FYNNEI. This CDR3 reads CASTVSWTGGTYEQYF. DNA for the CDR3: TGTGCCAGCACCGTGAGTTGGACAGGGGGGACCTACGAGCAGTACTTC.

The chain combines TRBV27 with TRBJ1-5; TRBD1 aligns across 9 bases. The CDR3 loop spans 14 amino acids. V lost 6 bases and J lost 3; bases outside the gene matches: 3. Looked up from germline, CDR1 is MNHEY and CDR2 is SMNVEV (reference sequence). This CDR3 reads CASSWTGDNQPQHF. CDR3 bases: TGTGCCAGCAGCTGGACAGGGGACAATCAGCCCCAGCATTTT.

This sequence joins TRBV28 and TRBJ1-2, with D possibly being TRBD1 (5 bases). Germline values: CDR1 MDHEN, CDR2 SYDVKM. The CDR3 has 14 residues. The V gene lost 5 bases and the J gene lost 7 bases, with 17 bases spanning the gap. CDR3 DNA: TGTGCCAGCAGTACCCCCGCGGGGGGAGGTGGCTACACCTTC. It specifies CASSTPAGGGGYTF.

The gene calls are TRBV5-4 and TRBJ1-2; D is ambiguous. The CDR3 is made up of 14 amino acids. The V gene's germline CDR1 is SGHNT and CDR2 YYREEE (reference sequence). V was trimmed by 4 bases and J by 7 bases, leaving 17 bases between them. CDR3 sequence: CASSIPLLNSGYTF. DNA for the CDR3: TGTGCCAGCAGCATTCCCCTCCTTAACAGTGGCTACACCTTC.

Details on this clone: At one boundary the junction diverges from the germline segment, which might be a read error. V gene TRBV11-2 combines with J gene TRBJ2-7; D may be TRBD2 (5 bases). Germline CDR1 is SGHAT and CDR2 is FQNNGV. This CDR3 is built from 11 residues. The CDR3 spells CASGLGGEQYF. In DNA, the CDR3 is TGTGCCAGCGGCTTAGGAGGCGAGCAGTACTTC.

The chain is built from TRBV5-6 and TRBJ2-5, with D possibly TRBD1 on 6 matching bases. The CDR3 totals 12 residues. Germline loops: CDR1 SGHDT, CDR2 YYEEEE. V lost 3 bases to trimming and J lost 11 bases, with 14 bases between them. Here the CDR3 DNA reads TGTGCCAGCAGCTACGGGACAACTGAGCAGTACTTC. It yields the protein CASSYGTTEQYF.

The CDR3, as DNA: TGTGCCAGCACCCCTGGGACTAGCGGGATCTACGAGCAGTACTTC. It encodes CASTPGTSGIYEQYF. This sequence joins TRBV6-1 and TRBJ2-5; 13 nucleotides agree with TRBD2. The J call may be faulty, since TRBJ2-7 better matches the DNA end. The germline V gene has CDR1 MNHNS and CDR2 SASEGT. The CDR3 spans 15 residues.

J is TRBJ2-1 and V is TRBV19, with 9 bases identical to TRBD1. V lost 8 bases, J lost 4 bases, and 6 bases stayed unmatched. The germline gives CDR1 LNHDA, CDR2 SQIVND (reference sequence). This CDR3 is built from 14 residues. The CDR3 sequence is CASAPGQGYNEQFF. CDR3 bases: TGTGCCAGTGCCCCCGGACAGGGGTACAATGAGCAGTTCTTC.

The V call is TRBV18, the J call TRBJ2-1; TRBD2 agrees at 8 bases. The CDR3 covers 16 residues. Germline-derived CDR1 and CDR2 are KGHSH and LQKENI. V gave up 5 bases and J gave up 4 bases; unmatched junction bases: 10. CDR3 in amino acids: CASSTGTSGKYNEQFF. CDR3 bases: TGTGCCAGCTCAACCGGCACTAGCGGCAAATACAATGAGCAGTTCTTC.